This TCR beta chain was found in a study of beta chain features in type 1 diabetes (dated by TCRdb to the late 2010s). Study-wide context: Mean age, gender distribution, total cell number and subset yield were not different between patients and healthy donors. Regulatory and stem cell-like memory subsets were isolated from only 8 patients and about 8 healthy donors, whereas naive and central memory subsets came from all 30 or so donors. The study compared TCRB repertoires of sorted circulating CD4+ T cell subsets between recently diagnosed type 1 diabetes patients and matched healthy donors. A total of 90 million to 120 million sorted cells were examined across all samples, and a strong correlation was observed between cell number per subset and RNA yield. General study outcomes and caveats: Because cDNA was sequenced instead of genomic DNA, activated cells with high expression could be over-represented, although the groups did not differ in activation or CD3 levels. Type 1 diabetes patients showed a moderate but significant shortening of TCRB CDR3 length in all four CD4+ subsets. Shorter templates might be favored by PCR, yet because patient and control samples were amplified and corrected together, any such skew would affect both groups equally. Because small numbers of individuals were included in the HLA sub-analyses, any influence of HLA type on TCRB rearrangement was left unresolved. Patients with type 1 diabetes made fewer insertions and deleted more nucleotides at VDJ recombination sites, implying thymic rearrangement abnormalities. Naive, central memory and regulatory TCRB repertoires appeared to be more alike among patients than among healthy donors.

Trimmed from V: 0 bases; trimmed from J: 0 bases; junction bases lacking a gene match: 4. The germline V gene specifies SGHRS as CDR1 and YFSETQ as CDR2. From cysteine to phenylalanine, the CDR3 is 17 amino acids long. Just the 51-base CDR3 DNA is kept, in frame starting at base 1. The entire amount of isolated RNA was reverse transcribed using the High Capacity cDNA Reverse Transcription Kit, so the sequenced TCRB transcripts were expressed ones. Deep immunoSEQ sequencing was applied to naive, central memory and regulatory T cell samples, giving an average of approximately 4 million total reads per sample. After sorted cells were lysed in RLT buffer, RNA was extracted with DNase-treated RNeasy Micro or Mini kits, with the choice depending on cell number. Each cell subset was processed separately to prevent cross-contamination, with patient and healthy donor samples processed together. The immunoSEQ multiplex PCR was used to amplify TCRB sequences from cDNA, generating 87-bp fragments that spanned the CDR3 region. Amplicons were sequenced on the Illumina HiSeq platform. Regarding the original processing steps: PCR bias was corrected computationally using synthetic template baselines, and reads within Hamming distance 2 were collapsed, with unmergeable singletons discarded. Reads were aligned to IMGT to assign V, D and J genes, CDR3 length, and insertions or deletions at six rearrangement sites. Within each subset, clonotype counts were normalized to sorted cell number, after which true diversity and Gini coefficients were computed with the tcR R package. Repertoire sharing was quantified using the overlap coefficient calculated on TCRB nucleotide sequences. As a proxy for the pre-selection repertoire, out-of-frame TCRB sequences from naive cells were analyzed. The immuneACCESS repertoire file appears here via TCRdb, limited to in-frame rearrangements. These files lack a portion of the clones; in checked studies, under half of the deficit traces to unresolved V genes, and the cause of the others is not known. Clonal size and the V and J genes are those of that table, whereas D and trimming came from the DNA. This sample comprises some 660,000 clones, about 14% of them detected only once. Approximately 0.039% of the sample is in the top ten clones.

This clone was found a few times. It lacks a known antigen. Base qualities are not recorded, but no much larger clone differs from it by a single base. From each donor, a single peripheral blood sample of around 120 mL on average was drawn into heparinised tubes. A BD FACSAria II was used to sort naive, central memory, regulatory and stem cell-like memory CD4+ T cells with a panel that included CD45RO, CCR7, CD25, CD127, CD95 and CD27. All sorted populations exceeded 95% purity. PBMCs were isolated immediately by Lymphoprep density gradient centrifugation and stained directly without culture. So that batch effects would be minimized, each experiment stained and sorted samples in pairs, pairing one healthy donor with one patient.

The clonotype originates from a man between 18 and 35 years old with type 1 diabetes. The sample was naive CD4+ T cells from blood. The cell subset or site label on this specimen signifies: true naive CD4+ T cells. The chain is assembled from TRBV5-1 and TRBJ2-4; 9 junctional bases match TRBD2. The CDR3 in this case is CASSLDGSGRAKNIQYF. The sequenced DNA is TGCGCCAGCAGCTTGGATGGTAGCGGGAGAGCCAAAAACATTCAGTACTTC.